These 12 T cell receptor beta chains originate from one sample sequenced in a study of naive and memory T cell subsets. Treatment specified: skin biopsy from PPD injection site in Mantoux-positive individual. Unsorted total RNA, about 1 to 1000 ng, was DNase treated before reverse transcription. Blood and skin TCR RNA was reverse transcribed with alpha and beta constant primers. TCRdb fed the UMI-ligation and nested PCR reads into MiXCR, producing one record per CDR3 protein. The data hold some 20,000 distinct CDR3 sequences, with about a tenth observed a single time. Sequenced here: skin, sampled from a tuberculin skin test site. Receptors were obtained from an adult in good health.

J is TRBJ2-5 and V is TRBV28; D is possibly TRBD1 (6 bases). The CDR3 is made up of 16 amino acids. The V end lost 1 base, the J end lost 2 bases, and 14 bases lay between the germline ends. Germline V gives CDR1 MDHEN, CDR2 SYDVKM. The CDR3 DNA follows: TGTGCCAGCAGTTTATTCCACAGGGCCCTACAAGAGACCCAGTACTTC. It codes for CASSLFHRALQETQYF.

This clonotype was seen at least ten times. The chain joins TRBV27 to TRBJ2-6; no firm D call. The CDR3 loop spans 14 amino acids. Germline CDR1 reads MNHEY; CDR2 reads SMNVEV (reference sequence). The V and J ends lost 3 bases and 4 bases respectively, with 7 bases between them. The CDR3 sequence is CASSFDTGANVLTF. The CDR3 DNA is TGTGCCAGCAGTTTTGACACGGGGGCCAACGTCCTGACTTTC.

The rearrangement links TRBV19 to TRBJ1-5; perhaps TRBD1 as D (5 bases). Germline CDR1 and CDR2: LNHDA and SQIVND (reference sequence). V gave up 7 bases and J gave up 1 base, with 11 bases separating them. The CDR3 is 14 amino acids. The CDR3: CASTRGLSNQPQHF. In DNA form, the CDR3 reads TGTGCCAGTACGAGGGGTTTGAGCAATCAGCCCCAGCATTTT.

The chain combines TRBV4-1 with TRBJ1-2, with D tentatively TRBD1 (5 bases). The CDR3 runs 15 residues. The germline V and J ends were trimmed by 4 bases and 4 bases, with 16 bases remaining between them. Germline CDR1 is MGHRA and CDR2 is YSYEKL. CDR3 sequence (DNA): TGCGCCAGCAGCCGCTTCAACCAGGGATCCTATGGCTACACCTTC. Amino acid sequence: CASSRFNQGSYGYTF.

On this clonotype: A read error may explain this, as a much larger clone is one base away. The CDR3 DNA reads as TGTGCCAGCAGCCCACAGGGACTAGCGTGCTACAATGAGCAGTTCTTC. It is translated as CASSPQGLACYNEQFF. This chain joins TRBV7-6 and TRBJ2-1; TRBD2 agrees at 10 bases. The CDR3 is made up of 16 amino acids. Trimming cost V 5 bases and J 3 bases; bases outside gene matches: 7. Germline CDR1 is SGHVS and CDR2 is FNYEAQ.

This clonotype has at least ten counts. V gene TRBV12-3 or TRBV12-4 combines with J gene TRBJ2-3, with a tentative D call TRBD2 (5 bases). The CDR3 runs 16 residues. V lost 5 bases and J 2 bases, leaving 17 bases between the germline ends. CDR3 region: CASSGIGSGPTDTQYF. In DNA form, the CDR3 reads TGTGCCAGCAGTGGCATAGGGAGCGGCCCCACAGATACGCAGTATTTT.

This clonotype was observed at least ten times. The chain uses TRBV10-3 and TRBJ2-3; tentative D call: TRBD1 (6 bases). Looked up from germline, CDR1 is ENHRY and CDR2 is SYGVKD. V lost 3 bases to trimming and J lost 6 bases, with 16 bases between them. The CDR3 is 15 residues long. The CDR3 loop is CAISEGDKVGDTQYF. CDR3 coding DNA: TGTGCCATCAGTGAAGGGGACAAGGTGGGGGATACGCAGTATTTT.

The sample holds many counts of this clonotype. The chain links TRBV29-1 to TRBJ1-4, with D unclear. Germline V CDR1 and CDR2: SQVTM, ANQGSEA. The CDR3 sequence is 11 residues long. Trimming removed 8 bases at V and 7 bases at J, with 11 bases between. The CDR3 nucleotides are TGCAGCTTTACCCGGGGTGAAAAACTGTTTTTT. Translation gives CSFTRGEKLFF.

To note about this clonotype: The germline gene is not matched at one end of the junction; a read error may be the cause. The chain couples TRBV6-6 to TRBJ1-2; maybe TRBD1 (6 bases). The CDR3 is 15 residues long. CDR1 and CDR2 (germline): MNHNY, SVGAGI (reference sequence). The DNA of the CDR3 is TGTGCCAGCGAAGGTGGGGGGGCGCAGGACTATGGCGACACCTTC. Encoded protein: CASEGGGAQDYGDTF.

In its sample, this clonotype was seen many times. V and J are TRBV28 and TRBJ1-2; no clear D gene. CDR1 is MDHEN and CDR2 is SYDVKM in the germline V gene. The V gene lost 6 bases and the J gene lost 5 bases, with 16 bases spanning the gap. The CDR3 contains 14 residues. Here the CDR3 DNA reads TGTGCCAGCAGCACAGCATTGGGCGGATATGGCTACACCTTC. It is translated as CASSTALGGYGYTF.

CDR3 protein: CASSGKAGSFTGELFF. The CDR3 nucleotides are TGTGCCAGCAGCGGCAAAGCGGGGTCCTTCACCGGGGAGCTGTTTTTT. The chain carries TRBV6-2 or TRBV6-3 and TRBJ2-2; the match to TRBD2 covers 7 bases. V trimming: 6 bases; J trimming: 4 bases; junction bases outside the gene matches: 11. CDR1 and CDR2 (germline): MNHEY, SVGEGT. This CDR3 comprises 16 residues.

The sample holds many counts of this clonotype. The chain recombines TRBV29-1 with TRBJ2-1; TRBD1 might be the D (5 bases). There are 14 residues in the CDR3. The V end was cut by 4 bases, the J end by 7 bases, with 17 bases between. The germline V gene encodes CDR1 SQVTM and CDR2 ANQGSEA. CDR3 sequence: CSVVIGVLGNEQFF. CDR3 in DNA: TGCAGCGTTGTGATAGGGGTGCTGGGTAATGAGCAGTTCTTC.